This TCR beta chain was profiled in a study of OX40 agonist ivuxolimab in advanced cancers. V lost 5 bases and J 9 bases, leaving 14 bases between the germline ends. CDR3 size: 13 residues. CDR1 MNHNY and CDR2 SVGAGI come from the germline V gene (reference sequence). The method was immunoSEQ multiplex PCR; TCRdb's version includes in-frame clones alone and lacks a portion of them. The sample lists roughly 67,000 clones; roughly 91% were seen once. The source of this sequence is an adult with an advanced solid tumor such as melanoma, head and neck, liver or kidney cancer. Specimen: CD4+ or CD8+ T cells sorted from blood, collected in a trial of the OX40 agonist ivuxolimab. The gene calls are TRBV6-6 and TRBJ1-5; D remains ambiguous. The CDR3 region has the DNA TGTGCCAGCAGTAACCCCTCCGCGGGGCCCCAGCATTTT. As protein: CASSNPSAGPQHF.